Sequencing of this T cell receptor (beta chain) was carried out in a study of long-term antiretroviral therapy in people with HIV. Runs used v3.0 of the immunoSEQ assay and were done at survey level. Sequencing used immunoSEQ multiplex PCR; TCRdb keeps in-frame clones, though not all of them. The sample lists about 12,000 clones; roughly 79% were seen once. The CDR3 runs to 13 residues. The germline V gene encodes CDR1 SNHLY and CDR2 FYNNEI. The germline V and J ends were trimmed by 6 bases and 3 bases, with 12 bases remaining between them. The sample in question was unsorted PBMCs, obtained 0.8 years before starting antiretroviral therapy. The origin of this receptor is a woman aged 40 to 49 with HIV. The chain has TRBV2 and TRBJ2-7; weak D call: TRBD2 (5 bases). This CDR3 is CASRWETYYEQYF. The CDR3 nucleotides read TGTGCCAGCAGATGGGAGACTTACTACGAGCAGTACTTC.